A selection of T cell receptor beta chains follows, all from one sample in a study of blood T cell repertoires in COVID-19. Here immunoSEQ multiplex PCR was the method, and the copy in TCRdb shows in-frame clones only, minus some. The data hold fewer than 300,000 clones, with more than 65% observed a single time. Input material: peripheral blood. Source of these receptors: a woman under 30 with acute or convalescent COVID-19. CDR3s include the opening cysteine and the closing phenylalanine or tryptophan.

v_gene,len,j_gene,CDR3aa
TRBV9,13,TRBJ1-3,CASSLNFGNTIYF
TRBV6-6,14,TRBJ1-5,CASRAEHSNQPQHF
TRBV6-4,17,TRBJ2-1,CASSDARVRSSYNEQFF
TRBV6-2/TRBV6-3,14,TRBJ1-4,CASSDGQPNEKLFF
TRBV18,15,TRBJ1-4,CASSPAQGIGEKLFF
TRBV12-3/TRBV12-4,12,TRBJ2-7,CASSRSGTAQYF
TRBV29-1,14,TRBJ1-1,CSGWGVPGRTEAFF
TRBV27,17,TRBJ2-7,CASSLGAGQGPTYEQYF
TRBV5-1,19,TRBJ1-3,CASSLGSASTFSSGNTIYF
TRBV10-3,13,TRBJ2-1,CATKPYSYNEQFF
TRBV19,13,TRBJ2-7,CASRTGLNYEQYF
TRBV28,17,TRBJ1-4,CASSTGDSFATNEKLFF
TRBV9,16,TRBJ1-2,CASSVATATDRYGYTF
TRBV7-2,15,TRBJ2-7,CASSLRRLASYEQYF
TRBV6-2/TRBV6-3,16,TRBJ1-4,CASSYAGRPANEKLFF
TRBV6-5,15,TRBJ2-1,CASSPGTGRNNEQFF
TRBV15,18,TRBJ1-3,CATSRVGRTGRPGDTIYF
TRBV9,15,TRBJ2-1,CASSVGGRDYNEQFF
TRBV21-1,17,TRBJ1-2,CASSKGIEGGTRYGYTF
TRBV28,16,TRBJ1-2,CASSLGQGAWYYGYTF
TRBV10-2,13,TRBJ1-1,CASSDSGKPEAFF
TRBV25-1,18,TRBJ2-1,CASSELRRVAGDFGEQFF
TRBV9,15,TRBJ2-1,CASSVVAGGYNEQFF
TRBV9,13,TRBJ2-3,CASSSGITDTQYF
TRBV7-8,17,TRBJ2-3,CASSYDRFSLGTDTQYF
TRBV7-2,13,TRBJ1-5,CASSPNSNQPQHF
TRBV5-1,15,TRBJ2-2,CASSLEGLVTGELFF
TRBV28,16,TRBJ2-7,CASSLLFGQGGYEQYF
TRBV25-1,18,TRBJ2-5,CASSTSGTGPKREETQYF
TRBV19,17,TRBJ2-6,CASRRTGSISGANVLTF
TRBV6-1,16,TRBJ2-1,CASSENGQALYDEQFF
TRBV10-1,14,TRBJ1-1,CASSRTGGNTEAFF
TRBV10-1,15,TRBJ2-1,CASSEMGGFYNEQFF
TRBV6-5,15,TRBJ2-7,CASRGSGRAGVEQYF
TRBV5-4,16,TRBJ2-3,CASSLVGSLGTDTQYF
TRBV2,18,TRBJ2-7,CASSEVAGGTMSSYEQYF
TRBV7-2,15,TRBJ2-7,CASSLGGTLSYEQYF
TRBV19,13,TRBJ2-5,CASSGTGGETQYF
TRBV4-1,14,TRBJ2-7,CASSQESRVEEQYF
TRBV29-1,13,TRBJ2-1,CSGATSLTNEQFF
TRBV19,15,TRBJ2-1,CASSGGQASLNEQFF
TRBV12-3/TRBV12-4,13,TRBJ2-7,CASTLAGVYEQYF
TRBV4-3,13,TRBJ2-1,CASSQGLADEQFF
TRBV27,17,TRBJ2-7,CASSPKPQGLGSYEQYF
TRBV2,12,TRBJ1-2,CASSDDYSGYTF
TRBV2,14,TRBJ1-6,CASSVRSDNSPLHF
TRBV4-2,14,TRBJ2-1,CASSPKAGVNEQFF
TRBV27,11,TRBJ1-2,CASSSGYGYTF
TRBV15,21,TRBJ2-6,CATSRTNPGNLVLSGANVLTF
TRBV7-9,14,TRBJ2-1,CASSDTSLYNEQFF
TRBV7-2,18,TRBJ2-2,CASSLVGLTHDYTGELFF
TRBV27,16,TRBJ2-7,CASSPITSGTPYEQYF
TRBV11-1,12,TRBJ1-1,CASSLERERAFF
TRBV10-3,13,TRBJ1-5,CAISEKADQPQHF
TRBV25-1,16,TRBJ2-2,CASRGLAGTNTGELFF
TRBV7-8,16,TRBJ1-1,CASSPPTGIRTTEAFF
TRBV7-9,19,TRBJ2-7,CASSLTGSSGRGLSYEQYF
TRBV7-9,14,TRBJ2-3,CASSSGLAPDTQYF
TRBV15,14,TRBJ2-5,CATSSLLAEETQYF